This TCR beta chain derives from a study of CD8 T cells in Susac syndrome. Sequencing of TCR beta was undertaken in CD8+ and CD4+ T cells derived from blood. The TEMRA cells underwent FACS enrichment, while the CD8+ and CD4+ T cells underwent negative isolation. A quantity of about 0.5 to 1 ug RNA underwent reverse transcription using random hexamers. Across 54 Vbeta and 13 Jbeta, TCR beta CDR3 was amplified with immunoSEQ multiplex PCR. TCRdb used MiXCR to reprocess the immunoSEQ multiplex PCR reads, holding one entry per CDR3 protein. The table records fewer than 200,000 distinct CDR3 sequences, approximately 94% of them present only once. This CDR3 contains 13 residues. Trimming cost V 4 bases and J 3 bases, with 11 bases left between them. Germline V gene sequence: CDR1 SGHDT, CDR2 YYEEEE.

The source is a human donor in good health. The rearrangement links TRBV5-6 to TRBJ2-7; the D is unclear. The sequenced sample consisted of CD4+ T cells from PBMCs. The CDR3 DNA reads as TGTGCCAGCAGCGCACCTGGATACTACGAGCAGTACTTC. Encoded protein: CASSAPGYYEQYF.